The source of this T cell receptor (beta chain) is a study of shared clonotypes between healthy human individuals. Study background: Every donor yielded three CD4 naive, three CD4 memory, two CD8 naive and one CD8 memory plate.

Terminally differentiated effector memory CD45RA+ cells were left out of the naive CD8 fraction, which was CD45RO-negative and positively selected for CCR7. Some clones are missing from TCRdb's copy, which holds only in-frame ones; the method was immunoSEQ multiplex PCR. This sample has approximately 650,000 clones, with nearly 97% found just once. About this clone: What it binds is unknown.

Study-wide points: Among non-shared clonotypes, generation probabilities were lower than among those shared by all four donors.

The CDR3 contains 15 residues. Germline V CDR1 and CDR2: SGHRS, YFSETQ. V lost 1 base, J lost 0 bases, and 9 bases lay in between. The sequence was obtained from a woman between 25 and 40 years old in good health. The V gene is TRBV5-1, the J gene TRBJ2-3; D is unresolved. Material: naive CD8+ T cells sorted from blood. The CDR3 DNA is TGCGCCAGCAGCTTGACGGGTCCTAGCACAGATACGCAGTATTTT. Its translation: CASSLTGPSTDTQYF.